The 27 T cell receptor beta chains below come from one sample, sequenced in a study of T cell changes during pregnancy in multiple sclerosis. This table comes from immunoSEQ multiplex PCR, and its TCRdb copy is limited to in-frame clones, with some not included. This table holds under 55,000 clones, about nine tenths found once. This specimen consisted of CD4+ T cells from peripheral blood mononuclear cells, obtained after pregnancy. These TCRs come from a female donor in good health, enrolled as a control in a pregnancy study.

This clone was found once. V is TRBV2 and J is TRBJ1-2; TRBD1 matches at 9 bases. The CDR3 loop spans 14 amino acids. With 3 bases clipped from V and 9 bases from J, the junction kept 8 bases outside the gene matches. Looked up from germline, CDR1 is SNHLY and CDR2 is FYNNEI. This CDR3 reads CASSDPGQGFSYTF. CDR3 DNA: TGTGCCAGCAGTGATCCGGGACAGGGATTTAGCTACACCTTC. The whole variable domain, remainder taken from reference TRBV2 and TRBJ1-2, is EPEVTQTPSHQVTQMGQEVILRCVPISNHLYFYWYRQILGQKVEFLVSFYNNEISEKSEIFDDQFSVERPDGSNFTLKIRSTKLEDSAMYFCASSDPGQGFSYTFGSGTRLTVV.

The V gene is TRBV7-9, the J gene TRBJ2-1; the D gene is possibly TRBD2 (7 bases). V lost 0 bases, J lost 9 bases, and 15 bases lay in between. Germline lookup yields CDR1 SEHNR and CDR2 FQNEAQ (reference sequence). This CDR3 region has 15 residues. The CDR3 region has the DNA TGTGCCAGCAGCTTAGCGGGGGGGCCGCTTAGTGAGCAGTTCTTC. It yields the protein CASSLAGGPLSEQFF.

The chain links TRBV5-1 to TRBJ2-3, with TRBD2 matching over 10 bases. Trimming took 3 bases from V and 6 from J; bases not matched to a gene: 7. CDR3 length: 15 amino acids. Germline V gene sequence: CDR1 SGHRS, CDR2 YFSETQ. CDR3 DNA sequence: TGCGCCAGCAGCTCCTGGCTAGCGGGAGAGGATACGCAGTATTTT. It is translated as CASSSWLAGEDTQYF.

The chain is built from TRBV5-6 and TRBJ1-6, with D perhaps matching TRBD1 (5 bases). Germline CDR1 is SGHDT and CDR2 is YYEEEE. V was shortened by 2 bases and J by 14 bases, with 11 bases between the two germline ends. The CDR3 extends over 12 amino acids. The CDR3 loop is CASSLPSGALHF. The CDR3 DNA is TGTGCCAGCAGCTTACCATCGGGGGCCCTCCACTTT. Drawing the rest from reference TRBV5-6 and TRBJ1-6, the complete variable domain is DAGVTQSPTHLIKTRGQQVTLRCSPKSGHDTVSWYQQALGQGPQFIFQYYEEEERQRGNFPDRFSGHQFPNYSSELNVNALLLGDSALYLCASSLPSGALHFGNGTRLTVT.

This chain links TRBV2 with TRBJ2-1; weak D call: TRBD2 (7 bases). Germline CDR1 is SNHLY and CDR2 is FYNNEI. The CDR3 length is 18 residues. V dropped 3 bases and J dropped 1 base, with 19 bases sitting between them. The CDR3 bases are TGTGCCAGCAGTGAGGACAGCTCCCCCGGGAGGTCCTACAATGAGCAGTTCTTC. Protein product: CASSEDSSPGRSYNEQFF.

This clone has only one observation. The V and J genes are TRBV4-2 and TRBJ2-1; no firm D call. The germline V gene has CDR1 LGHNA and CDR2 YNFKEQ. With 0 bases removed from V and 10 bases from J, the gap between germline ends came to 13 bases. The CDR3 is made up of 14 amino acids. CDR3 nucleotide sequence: TGTGCCAGCAGCCAAGATCTGATGATTCGGGAGCAGTTCTTC. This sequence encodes CASSQDLMIREQFF.

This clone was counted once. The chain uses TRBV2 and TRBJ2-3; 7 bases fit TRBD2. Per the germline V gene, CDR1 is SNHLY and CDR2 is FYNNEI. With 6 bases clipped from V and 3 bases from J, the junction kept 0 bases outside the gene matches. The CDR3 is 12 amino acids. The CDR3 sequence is CASRRGTDTQYF. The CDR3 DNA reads TGTGCCAGCAGGCGGGGGACAGATACGCAGTATTTT.

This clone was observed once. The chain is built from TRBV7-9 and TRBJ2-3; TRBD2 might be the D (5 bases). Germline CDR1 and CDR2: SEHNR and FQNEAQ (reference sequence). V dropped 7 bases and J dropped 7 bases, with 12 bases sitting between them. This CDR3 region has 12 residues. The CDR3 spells CASTLTIHTQYF. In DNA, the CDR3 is TGTGCCAGCACCTTGACTATCCATACGCAGTATTTT. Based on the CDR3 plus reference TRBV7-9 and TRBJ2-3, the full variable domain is DTGVSQNPRHKITKRGQNVTFRCDPISEHNRLYWYRQTLGQGPEFLTYFQNEAQLEKSRLLSDRFSAERPKGSFSTLEIQRTEQGDSAMYLCASTLTIHTQYFGPGTRLTVL.

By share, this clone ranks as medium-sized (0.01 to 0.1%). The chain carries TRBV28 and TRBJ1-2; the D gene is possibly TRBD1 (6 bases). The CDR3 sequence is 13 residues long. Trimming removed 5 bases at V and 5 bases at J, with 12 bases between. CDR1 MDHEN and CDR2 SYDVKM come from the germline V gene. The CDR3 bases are TGTGCCAGCAGTCCCCAGGGGTCATATGGCTACACCTTC. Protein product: CASSPQGSYGYTF.

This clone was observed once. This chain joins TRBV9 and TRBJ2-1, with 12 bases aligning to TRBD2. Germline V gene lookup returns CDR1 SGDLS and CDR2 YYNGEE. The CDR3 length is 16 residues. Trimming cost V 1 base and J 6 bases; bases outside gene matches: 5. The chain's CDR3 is CASSVLTSGGSNEQFF. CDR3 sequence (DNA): TGTGCCAGCAGCGTACTTACTAGCGGGGGGTCCAATGAGCAGTTCTTC.

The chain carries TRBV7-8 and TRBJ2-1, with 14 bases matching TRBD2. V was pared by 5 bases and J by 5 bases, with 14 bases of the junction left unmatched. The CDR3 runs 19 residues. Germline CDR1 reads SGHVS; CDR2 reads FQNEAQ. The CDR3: CASSPLPGLAGVRHNEQFF. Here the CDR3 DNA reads TGTGCCAGCAGCCCACTCCCGGGACTAGCGGGAGTAAGGCACAATGAGCAGTTCTTC. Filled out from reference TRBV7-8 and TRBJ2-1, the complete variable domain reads GAGVSQSPRYKVAKRGQDVALRCDPISGHVSLFWYQQALGQGPEFLTYFQNEAQLDKSGLPSDRFFAERPEGSVSTLKIQRTQQEDSAVYLCASSPLPGLAGVRHNEQFFGPGTRLTVL.

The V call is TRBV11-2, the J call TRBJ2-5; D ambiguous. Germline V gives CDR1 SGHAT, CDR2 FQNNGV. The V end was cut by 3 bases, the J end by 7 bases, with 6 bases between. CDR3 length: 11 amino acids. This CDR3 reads CASSFPGTQYF. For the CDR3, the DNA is TGTGCCAGCAGCTTCCCGGGGACCCAGTACTTC. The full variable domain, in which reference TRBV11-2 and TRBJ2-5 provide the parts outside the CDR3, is EAGVAQSPRYKIIEKRQSVAFWCNPISGHATLYWYQQILGQGPKLLIQFQNNGVVDDSQLPKDRFSAERLKGVDSTLKIQPAKLEDSAVYLCASSFPGTQYFGPGTRLLVL.

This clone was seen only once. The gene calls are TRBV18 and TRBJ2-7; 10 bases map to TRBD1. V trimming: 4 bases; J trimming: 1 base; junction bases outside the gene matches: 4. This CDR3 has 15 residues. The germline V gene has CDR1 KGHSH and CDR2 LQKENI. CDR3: CASSRPGQGSYEQYF. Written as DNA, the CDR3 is TGTGCCAGCTCACGACCGGGACAGGGGTCCTACGAGCAGTACTTC.

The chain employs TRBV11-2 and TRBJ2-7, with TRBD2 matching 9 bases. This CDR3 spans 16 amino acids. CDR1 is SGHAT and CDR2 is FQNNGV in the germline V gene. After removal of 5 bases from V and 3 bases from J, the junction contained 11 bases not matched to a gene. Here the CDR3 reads CASSRTELAGIYEQYF. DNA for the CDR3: TGTGCCAGCAGCCGCACCGAGCTAGCGGGGATCTACGAGCAGTACTTC.

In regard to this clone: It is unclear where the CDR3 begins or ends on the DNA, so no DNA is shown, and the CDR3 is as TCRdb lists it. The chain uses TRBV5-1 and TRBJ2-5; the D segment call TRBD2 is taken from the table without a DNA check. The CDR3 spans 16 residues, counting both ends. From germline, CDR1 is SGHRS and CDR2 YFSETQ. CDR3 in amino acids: CASTRGGNGFLETQYF.

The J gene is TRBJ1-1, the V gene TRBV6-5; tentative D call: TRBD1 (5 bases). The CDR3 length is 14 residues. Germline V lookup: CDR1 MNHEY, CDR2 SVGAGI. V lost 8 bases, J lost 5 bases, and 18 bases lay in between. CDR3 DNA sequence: TGTGCCAGCTGGGGCCAAGGGGAATTGACTGAAGCTTTCTTT. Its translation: CASWGQGELTEAFF.

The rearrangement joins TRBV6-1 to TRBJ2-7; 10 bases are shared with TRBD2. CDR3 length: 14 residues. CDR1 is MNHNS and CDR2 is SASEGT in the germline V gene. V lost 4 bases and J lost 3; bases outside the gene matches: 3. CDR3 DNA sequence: TGTGCCAGCAGTGTGGCTAGCGGGAGCTACGAGCAGTACTTC. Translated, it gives CASSVASGSYEQYF.

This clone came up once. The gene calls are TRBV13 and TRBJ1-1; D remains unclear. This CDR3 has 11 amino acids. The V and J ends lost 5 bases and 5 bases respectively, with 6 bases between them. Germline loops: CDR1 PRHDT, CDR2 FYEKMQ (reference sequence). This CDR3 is CASSPRTEAFF. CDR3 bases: TGTGCCAGCAGCCCCCGTACTGAAGCTTTCTTT.

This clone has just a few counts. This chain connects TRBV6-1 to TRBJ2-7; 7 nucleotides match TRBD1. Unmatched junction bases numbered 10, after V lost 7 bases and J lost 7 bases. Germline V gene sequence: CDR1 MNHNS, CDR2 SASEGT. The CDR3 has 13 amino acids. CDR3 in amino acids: CASIRDRPREQYF. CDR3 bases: TGTGCCAGCATCCGGGACAGACCAAGGGAGCAGTACTTC.

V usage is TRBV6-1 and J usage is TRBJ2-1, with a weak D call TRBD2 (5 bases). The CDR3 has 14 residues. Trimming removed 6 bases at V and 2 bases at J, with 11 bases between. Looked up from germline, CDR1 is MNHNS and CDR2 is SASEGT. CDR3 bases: TGTGCCAGCAGCCGGGCGGAGGCCTACAATGAGCAGTTCTTC. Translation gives CASSRAEAYNEQFF.

The CDR3 DNA reads TGCGCCAGCAGCCCGGAAGGGGGAAATGAGCAGTTCTTC. Translated, it gives CASSPEGGNEQFF. The chain is built from TRBV5-1 and TRBJ2-1; perhaps TRBD1 as D (6 bases). Germline CDR1 and CDR2: SGHRS and YFSETQ. Trimming removed 4 bases at V and 7 bases at J, with 12 bases between. The CDR3 is 13 amino acids.

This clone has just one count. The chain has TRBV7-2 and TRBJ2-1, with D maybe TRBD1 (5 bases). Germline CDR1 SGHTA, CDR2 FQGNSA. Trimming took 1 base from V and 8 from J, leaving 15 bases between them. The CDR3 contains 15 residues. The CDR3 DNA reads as TGTGCCAGCAGCTTAGTGGCAGGGTTAGGCGATGAGCAGTTCTTC. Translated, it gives CASSLVAGLGDEQFF.

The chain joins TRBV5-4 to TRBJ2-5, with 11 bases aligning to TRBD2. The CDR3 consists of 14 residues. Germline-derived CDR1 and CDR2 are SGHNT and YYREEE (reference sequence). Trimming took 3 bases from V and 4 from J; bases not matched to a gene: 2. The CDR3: CASSSTSGGETQYF. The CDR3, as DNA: TGTGCCAGCAGCTCCACTAGCGGGGGAGAGACCCAGTACTTC.

This CDR3 reads CASSILNTEAFF. The CDR3 region has the DNA TGTGCCAGCAGCATATTAAACACTGAAGCTTTCTTT. The chain employs TRBV7-2 and TRBJ1-1; D not resolved. The V end lost 5 bases, the J end lost 2 bases, and 6 bases lay between the germline ends. CDR1 is SGHTA and CDR2 is FQGNSA in the germline V gene. The CDR3 totals 12 residues.

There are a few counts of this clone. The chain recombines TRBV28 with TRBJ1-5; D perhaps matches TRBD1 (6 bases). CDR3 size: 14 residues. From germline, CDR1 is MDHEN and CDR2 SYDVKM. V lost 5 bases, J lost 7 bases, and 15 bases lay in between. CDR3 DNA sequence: TGTGCCAGCAGTCCATCACAGGGTAACCAGCCCCAGCATTTT. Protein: CASSPSQGNQPQHF.

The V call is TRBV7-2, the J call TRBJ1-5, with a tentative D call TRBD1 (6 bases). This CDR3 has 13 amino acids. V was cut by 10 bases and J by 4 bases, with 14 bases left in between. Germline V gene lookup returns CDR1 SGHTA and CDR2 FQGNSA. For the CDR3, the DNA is TGTGCCACCGGGACATTTGAGAATCAGCCCCAGCATTTT. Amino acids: CATGTFENQPQHF.

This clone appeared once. Here the CDR3 DNA reads TGTGCCACCAGCGGGGTCAGCGGGAGGGCGAACACCGGGGAGCTGTTTTTT. The encoded protein is CATSGVSGRANTGELFF. This chain joins TRBV15 and TRBJ2-2; 10 bases are a match to TRBD2. CDR1 and CDR2 from the germline V gene are LNHNV and YYDKDF (reference sequence). The V segment lost 5 bases and the J segment 0 bases; nucleotides outside the gene matches: 6. This CDR3 spans 17 amino acids.